This is a list of T cell receptor beta chains from one sample in a study of shared clonotypes between healthy human individuals. This table comes from immunoSEQ multiplex PCR, and its TCRdb copy is limited to in-frame clones, with some not included. The profile shows roughly 520,000 clones, around 96% of them singletons. Sequenced: naive CD4+ T cells sorted from blood. These receptors were collected from a woman in her twenties or thirties in good health. Both conserved end residues are part of each CDR3. A D gene is named only where the DNA matches it firmly. The listing skips clone size in some rows; elsewhere it reads once, few, many or a size class.

TRBD1	TRBV9	.	TRBJ2-7	TGTGCCAGCAGCGTAGGGGACAGGTTGTCCTACGAGCAGTACTTC	CASSVGDRLSYEQYF
.	TRBV21-1	.	TRBJ2-7	TGTGCCAGCAGCAAAGGTTTCTACGAGCAGTACTTC	CASSKGFYEQYF
TRBD1	TRBV4-2	once	TRBJ1-4	TGTGCCAGCAGACAAGGACAGGAAGGAGGTGAAAAACTGTTTTTT	CASRQGQEGGEKLFF
TRBD2	TRBV7-9	.	TRBJ2-1	TGTGCCAGCAGCCCAACCCGAGCGGGAGGCCGCTCCTACAATGAGCAGTTCTTC	CASSPTRAGGRSYNEQFF
.	TRBV6-5	.	TRBJ2-7	TGTGCCAGCTCCCCACGGCGGAGCCACTACGAGCAGTACTTC	CASSPRRSHYEQYF
TRBD1	TRBV28	.	TRBJ2-7	TGTGCCAGCAGCCTTCCCGGGACAGGGAGAAGCTCCTACGAGCAGTACTTC	CASSLPGTGRSSYEQYF
.	TRBV27	.	TRBJ1-1	TGTGCCAGCAGTTTAGTTCGGAACACTGAAGCTTTCTTT	CASSLVRNTEAFF
.	TRBV5-1	.	TRBJ1-1	TGCGCCAGCAGCTTTGGGCCGGGAGGGACTGAAGCTTTCTTT	CASSFGPGGTEAFF
.	TRBV28	.	TRBJ2-7	TGTGCCAGCGCTAGTTTAGGGGGGCCTTTGGAGCAGTACTTC	CASASLGGPLEQYF
.	TRBV7-9	.	TRBJ2-7	TGTGCCAGCAGCTTCCTCTTCGGCGAGCAGTACTTC	CASSFLFGEQYF
.	TRBV2	.	TRBJ2-3	TGTGCCAGCAGTGGATACACAGATACGCAGTATTTT	CASSGYTDTQYF
TRBD2	TRBV7-6	.	TRBJ2-1	TGTGCCAGCAAGCTTAGTCGTCCGCGGGAGATCTCCTACAATGAGCAGTTCTTC	CASKLSRPREISYNEQFF
.	TRBV7-2	.	TRBJ1-4	TGTGCCAGCAGCTTACGTTCTGGCAACGGAAAACTGTTTTTT	CASSLRSGNGKLFF
.	TRBV19	.	TRBJ1-5	TGTGCCAGTAGGGTCACAAGTAGCAATCAGCCCCAGCATTTT	CASRVTSSNQPQHF
.	TRBV19	.	TRBJ1-1	TGTGCCAGTAGTATAGCGACGGGCACTGAAGCTTTCTTT	CASSIATGTEAFF
TRBD1	TRBV2	.	TRBJ1-4	TGTGCCAGCCGGACGACAGGGTACGGGGAAAAACTGTTTTTT	CASRTTGYGEKLFF
.	TRBV4-2	.	TRBJ2-3	TGTGCCAGCAGCCAAGAACGGGTTAGGGAATCAGATACGCAGTATTTT	CASSQERVRESDTQYF
TRBD1	TRBV6-1	.	TRBJ2-4	TGTGCCAGCAGTGAACCGGGACAGGGGGCTTTATACATTCAGTACTTC	CASSEPGQGALYIQYF
TRBD1	TRBV6-1	.	TRBJ1-6	TGTGCCAGCAGTAAAGGGGACAGGGGAGGATATAATTCACCCCTCCACTTT	CASSKGDRGGYNSPLHF
.	TRBV19	few	TRBJ1-1	TGTGCCAGTACCCCGGCCCGGAACACTGAAGCTTTCTTT	CASTPARNTEAFF
.	TRBV7-9	.	TRBJ1-5	TGTGCCAGCAGCCGAACCGGGGCTCATAGCAATCAGCCCCAGCATTTT	CASSRTGAHSNQPQHF
TRBD2	TRBV28	once	TRBJ2-7	TGTGCCAGCAGCTCACGTGTAGCGGGGGACCTCGACGAGCAGTACTTC	CASSSRVAGDLDEQYF
TRBD1	TRBV15	.	TRBJ2-7	TGTGCCACCAGCAGAGATCACCCGGACAGGGGGCTCGAGCAGTACTTC	CATSRDHPDRGLEQYF
.	TRBV5-1	.	TRBJ2-7	TGCGCCAGCAGCGCCACCTACGAGCAGTACTTC	CASSATYEQYF
TRBD1	TRBV5-1	.	TRBJ1-1	TGCGCCAGCAGCTTGCAGGGCCCGGGACAGGGGAACACTGAAGCTTTCTTT	CASSLQGPGQGNTEAFF
.	TRBV14	.	TRBJ1-1	TGTGCCAGCAGCCAAGGCCGGGCAGGAGGGGCTTTCTTT	CASSQGRAGGAFF
.	TRBV27	.	TRBJ2-1	TGTGCCAGCAGCCCACAGGGTAGACTTTACAATGAGCAGTTCTTC	CASSPQGRLYNEQFF
.	TRBV18	once	TRBJ1-2	TGTGCCAGCTCACAAGGGCCGTGTCCCCCTTGTGTTGGCTACACCTTC	CASSQGPCPPCVGYTF
TRBD1	TRBV28	.	TRBJ2-7	TGTGCCAGCCTTAACCCGGGACAGAGCTCCTACGAGCAGTACTTC	CASLNPGQSSYEQYF
TRBD1	TRBV7-9	.	TRBJ2-7	TGTGCCAGCAGCCGCATCTCCGGGACAGGGCCCTACGAGCAGTACTTC	CASSRISGTGPYEQYF
TRBD1	TRBV18	.	TRBJ2-5	TGTGCCAGCTCACCTGCGAGACAGGGGGCCTTTCGAGAGACCCAGTACTTC	CASSPARQGAFRETQYF
.	TRBV15	once	TRBJ1-5	TGTGCCACCAGACGGGGAGGGCTCTCCAATCAGCCCCAGCATTTT	CATRRGGLSNQPQHF
.	TRBV5-1	.	TRBJ2-3	TGCGCCAGCAGCTTGAGCACAGCAGCTAGCACAGATACGCAGTATTTT	CASSLSTAASTDTQYF
.	TRBV5-1	.	TRBJ1-1	TGCGCCAGCAGCCCCGAGGACCTGAACACTGAAGCTTTCTTT	CASSPEDLNTEAFF
.	TRBV6-5	.	TRBJ1-3	TGTGCCAGCAGTTCAATTGACGCGAGCTCTGGAAACACCATATATTTT	CASSSIDASSGNTIYF
TRBD2	TRBV7-3	.	TRBJ2-3	TGTGCCAGCAGCTTCGGGACTAGCGGAAGCACAGATACGCAGTATTTT	CASSFGTSGSTDTQYF
TRBD2	TRBV4-1	.	TRBJ2-2	TGCGCCAGCAGCCAAGATGCTAGCGGGATCCGCACCGGGGAGCTGTTTTTT	CASSQDASGIRTGELFF
.	TRBV4-1	.	TRBJ2-7	TGCGCCAGCAGCCCCATCGGGCGGCACCCTTCCTACGAGCAGTACTTC	CASSPIGRHPSYEQYF
TRBD2	TRBV7-6	.	TRBJ2-3	TGTGCCAGCAGCCTCGGACTAGCGGGAGTGACAGATACGCAGTATTTT	CASSLGLAGVTDTQYF
.	TRBV2	.	TRBJ1-4	TGTGCCAGCATCGGTCTCGGGGTGGCTAATGAAAAACTGTTTTTT	CASIGLGVANEKLFF
TRBD1	TRBV7-2	.	TRBJ1-4	TGTGCCAGCAGCTTAGATGGGACAGGGTCTAATGAAAAACTGTTTTTT	CASSLDGTGSNEKLFF
TRBD1	TRBV7-9	.	TRBJ2-5	TGTGCCAGCAGTTGGACAGGGGAGACCCAGTACTTC	CASSWTGETQYF
.	TRBV7-8	once	TRBJ1-2	TGTGCCAGCACCCCCCGGGCCACGGGGCAGGGCTACACCTTC	CASTPRATGQGYTF
TRBD2	TRBV28	once	TRBJ2-7	TGTGCCAGCAGCCACCCGGGAGGAGGAAACTCCTACGAGCAGTACTTC	CASSHPGGGNSYEQYF
.	TRBV5-1	.	TRBJ2-3	TGCGCCAGCAGCTCGAGGGACGGGACTACAGATACGCAGTATTTT	CASSSRDGTTDTQYF
.	TRBV11-2	.	TRBJ2-5	TGTGCCAGCAGCATGGGACAAGAGACCCAGTACTTC	CASSMGQETQYF
.	TRBV28	.	TRBJ1-5	TGTGCCAGCAGTTTATCCGGAGATTATAGCAATCAGCCCCAGCATTTT	CASSLSGDYSNQPQHF
.	TRBV6-1	.	TRBJ1-4	TGTGCCAGCAGTGATCAGGGGCAGGGTAACGAAAAACTGTTTTTT	CASSDQGQGNEKLFF
.	TRBV7-6	.	TRBJ2-7	TGTGCCAGCAGCTCACGACCCGATGCGAGCTCCTACGAGCAGTACTTC	CASSSRPDASSYEQYF
TRBD2	TRBV11-2	.	TRBJ2-2	TGTGCCAGCAGCTTAGTTTCGGGAGGGGTCTGGGGGGAGCTGTTTTTT	CASSLVSGGVWGELFF
.	TRBV28	.	TRBJ2-7	TGTGCCAGCAGTTTAGGGGGGAATATAGCCATCTACGAGCAGTACTTC	CASSLGGNIAIYEQYF
TRBD2	TRBV5-1	.	TRBJ2-7	TGCGCCAGCACCCCGGGACTAGCGGGAGTTTACGAGCAGTACTTC	CASTPGLAGVYEQYF
.	TRBV18	.	TRBJ1-2	TGTGCCAGCTCACCATCTCTAGGGGCCAGAAACTATGGCTACACCTTC	CASSPSLGARNYGYTF
TRBD1	TRBV11-2	.	TRBJ1-2	TGTGCCAGCAGCCGGGACAGAGGGAACTATGGCTACACCTTC	CASSRDRGNYGYTF
.	TRBV7-6	once	TRBJ1-4	TGTGCCAGCAGCTTTAATACATTTCGGCGTGAAAAACTGTTTTTT	CASSFNTFRREKLFF